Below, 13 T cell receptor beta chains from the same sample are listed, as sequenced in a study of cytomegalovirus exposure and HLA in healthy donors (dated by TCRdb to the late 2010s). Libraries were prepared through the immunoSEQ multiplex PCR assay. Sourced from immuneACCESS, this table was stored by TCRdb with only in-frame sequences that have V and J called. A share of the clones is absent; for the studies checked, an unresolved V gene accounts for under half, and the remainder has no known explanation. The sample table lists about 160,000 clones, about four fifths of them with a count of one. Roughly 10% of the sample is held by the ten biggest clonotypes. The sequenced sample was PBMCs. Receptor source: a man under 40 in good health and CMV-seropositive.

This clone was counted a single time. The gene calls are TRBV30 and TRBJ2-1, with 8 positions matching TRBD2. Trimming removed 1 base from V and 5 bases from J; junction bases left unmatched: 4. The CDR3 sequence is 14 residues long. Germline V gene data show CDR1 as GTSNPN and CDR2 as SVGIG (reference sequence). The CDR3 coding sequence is TGTGCCTGGAGTGGGCAGCGGGAGAACAATGAGCAGTTCTTC. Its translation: CAWSGQRENNEQFF.

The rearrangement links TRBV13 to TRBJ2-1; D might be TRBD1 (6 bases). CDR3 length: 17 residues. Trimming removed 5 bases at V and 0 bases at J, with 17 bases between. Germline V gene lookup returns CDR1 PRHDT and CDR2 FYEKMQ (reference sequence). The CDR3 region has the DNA TGTGCCAGCAGCGGATACAGGGAAATAGGCTCCTACAATGAGCAGTTCTTC. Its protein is CASSGYREIGSYNEQFF.

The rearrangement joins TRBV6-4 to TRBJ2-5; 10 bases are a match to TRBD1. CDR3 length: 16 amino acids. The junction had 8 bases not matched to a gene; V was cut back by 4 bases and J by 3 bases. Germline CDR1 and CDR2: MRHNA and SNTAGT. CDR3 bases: TGTGCCAGCAGTGCCTCATTGGACAGGGGGGAAGAGACCCAGTACTTC. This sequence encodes CASSASLDRGEETQYF.

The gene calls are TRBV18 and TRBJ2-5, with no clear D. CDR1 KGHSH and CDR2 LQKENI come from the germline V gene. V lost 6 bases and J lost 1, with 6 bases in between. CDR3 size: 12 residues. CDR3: CASSGTQETQYF. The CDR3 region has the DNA TGTGCCAGCTCGGGCACCCAAGAGACCCAGTACTTC.

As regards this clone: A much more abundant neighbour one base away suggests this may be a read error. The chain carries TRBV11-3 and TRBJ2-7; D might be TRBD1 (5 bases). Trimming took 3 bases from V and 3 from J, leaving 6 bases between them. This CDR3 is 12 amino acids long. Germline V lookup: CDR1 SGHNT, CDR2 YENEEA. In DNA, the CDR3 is TGTGCCAGCAGCTTCCAGGGCTACGAGCAGTACTTC. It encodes CASSFQGYEQYF. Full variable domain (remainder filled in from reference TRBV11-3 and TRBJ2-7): EAGVVQSPRYKIIEKKQPVAFWCNPISGHNTLYWYLQNLGQGPELLIRYENEEAVDDSQLPKDRFSAERLKGVDSTLKIQPAELGDSAVYLCASSFQGYEQYFGPGTRLTVT.

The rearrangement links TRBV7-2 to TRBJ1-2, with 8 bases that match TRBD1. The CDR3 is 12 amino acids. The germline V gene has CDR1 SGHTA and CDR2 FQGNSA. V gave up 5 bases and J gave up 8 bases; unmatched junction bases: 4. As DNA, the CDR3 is TGTGCCAGCAGCCGGGACAGGCAAGGCTACACCTTC. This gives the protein CASSRDRQGYTF.

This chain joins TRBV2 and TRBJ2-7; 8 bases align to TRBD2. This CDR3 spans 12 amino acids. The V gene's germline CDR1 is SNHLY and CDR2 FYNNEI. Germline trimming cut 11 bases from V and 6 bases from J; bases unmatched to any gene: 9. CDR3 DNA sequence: TGTGCCGGGGGAGCGGGAGTGTTCGAGCAGTACTTC. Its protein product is CAGGAGVFEQYF.

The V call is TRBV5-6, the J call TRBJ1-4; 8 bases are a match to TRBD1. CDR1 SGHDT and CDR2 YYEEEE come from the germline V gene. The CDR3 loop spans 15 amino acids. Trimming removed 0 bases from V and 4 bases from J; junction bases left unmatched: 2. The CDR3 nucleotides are TGTGCCAGCAGCTTGGTGGGACAGGTTAATGAAAAACTGTTTTTT. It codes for CASSLVGQVNEKLFF.

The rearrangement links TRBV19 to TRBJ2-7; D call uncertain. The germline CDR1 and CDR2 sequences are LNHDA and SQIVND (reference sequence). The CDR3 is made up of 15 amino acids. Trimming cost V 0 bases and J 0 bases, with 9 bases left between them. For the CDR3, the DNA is TGTGCCAGTAGTATAGACGGCAGCGACTCCTACGAGCAGTACTTC. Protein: CASSIDGSDSYEQYF.

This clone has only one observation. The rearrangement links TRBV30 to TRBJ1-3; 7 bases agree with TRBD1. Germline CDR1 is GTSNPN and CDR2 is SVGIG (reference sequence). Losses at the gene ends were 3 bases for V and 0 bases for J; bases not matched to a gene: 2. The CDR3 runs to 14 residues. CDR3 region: CAWRGQFSGNTIYF. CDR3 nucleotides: TGTGCCTGGAGGGGACAGTTCTCTGGAAACACCATATATTTT.

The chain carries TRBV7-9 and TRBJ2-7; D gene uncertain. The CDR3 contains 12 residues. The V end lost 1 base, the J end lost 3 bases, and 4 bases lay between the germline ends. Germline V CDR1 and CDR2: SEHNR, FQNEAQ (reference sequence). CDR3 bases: TGTGCCAGCAGCTTAGGAGACTACGAGCAGTACTTC. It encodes CASSLGDYEQYF.

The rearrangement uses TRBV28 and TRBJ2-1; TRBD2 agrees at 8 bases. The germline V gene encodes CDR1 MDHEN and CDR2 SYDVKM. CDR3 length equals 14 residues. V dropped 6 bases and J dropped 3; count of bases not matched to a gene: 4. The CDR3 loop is CASRSTSDYNEQFF. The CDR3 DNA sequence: TGTGCCAGCAGGTCGACTAGCGACTACAATGAGCAGTTCTTC.

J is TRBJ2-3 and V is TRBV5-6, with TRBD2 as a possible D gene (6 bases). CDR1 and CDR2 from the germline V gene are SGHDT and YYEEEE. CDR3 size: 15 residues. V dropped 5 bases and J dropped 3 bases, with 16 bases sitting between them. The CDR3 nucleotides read TGTGCCAGCAGTTCGGACGGGGGATGGACAGATACGCAGTATTTT. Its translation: CASSSDGGWTDTQYF.